A selection of T cell receptor beta chains follows, all from one sample in a study of cytomegalovirus exposure and HLA in healthy donors. TCRdb keeps only in-frame clones here, not all; method: immunoSEQ multiplex PCR. The sample lists about 140,000 clones; approximately 83% were seen once. Sequenced input: PBMCs. The receptors were sampled from a male donor in good health and CMV-seronegative. The CDR3 runs from the conserved cysteine through the conserved F or W. D genes are given only for firm matches. Clone size appears in some rows only: once, few, many, or a class for an expanded clone.

clone size | J gene | V gene | D gene | CDR3 DNA | CDR3 protein
- | TRBJ2-1 | TRBV10-3 | TRBD2 | TGTGCCATCAGTGAACAACTAGCGGGTCGCTACAATGAGCAGTTCTTC | CAISEQLAGRYNEQFF
- | TRBJ1-2 | TRBV7-2 | - | TGTGCCAGCAGCTTAGGCCCCCGGGAGGTCGGTGGCTACACCTTC | CASSLGPREVGGYTF
- | TRBJ2-7 | TRBV7-9 | TRBD1 | TGTGCCAGCAGTTACCGACAGGGGGCCGAGCAGTACTTC | CASSYRQGAEQYF
- | TRBJ1-4 | TRBV19 | TRBD1 | TGTGCCAGTAGTTCCACCGGGACAGGCAGTTCAGTAAATGAAAAACTGTTTTTT | CASSSTGTGSSVNEKLFF
once | TRBJ1-5 | TRBV6-5 | - | TGTGCCAGCAGTTACTCGAGGGCGGGAGGTCAGCCCCAGCATTTT | CASSYSRAGGQPQHF
- | TRBJ2-7 | TRBV5-1 | TRBD1 | TGCGCCAGCAGCCGCGGACAGGGCAACGAGCAGTACTTC | CASSRGQGNEQYF
- | TRBJ1-2 | TRBV4-3 | TRBD1 | TGCGCCAGCAGCCAAGGGACAGGGGGCGGCTATGGCTACACCTTC | CASSQGTGGGYGYTF
- | TRBJ1-4 | TRBV28 | - | TGTGCCAGCAGAACCTTAGGCCGGGAAGAAAAACTGTTTTTT | CASRTLGREEKLFF
- | TRBJ1-2 | TRBV2 | TRBD1 | TGTGCCAGCAGTGACAACGGCAGGGGGTGGGGTGGCTACACCTTC | CASSDNGRGWGGYTF
- | TRBJ2-3 | TRBV11-2 | TRBD1 | TGTGCCAGCAGCTTAGTCCAGCTTAAACAGGGGATGGGCACAGATACGCAGTATTTT | CASSLVQLKQGMGTDTQYF
- | TRBJ2-1 | TRBV30 | TRBD2 | TGTGCCTGGAGAGACCCAGGGCTAGCGGGAGTGAGGAATGAGCAGTTCTTC | CAWRDPGLAGVRNEQFF
- | TRBJ1-2 | TRBV4-3 | - | TGCGCCAGCAGCCAAACAGGGAACTATGGCTACACCTTC | CASSQTGNYGYTF
few | TRBJ1-5 | TRBV6-5 | TRBD1 | TGTGCCAGCAGACTCGACAGGGATGGGCAGCCCCAGCATTTT | CASRLDRDGQPQHF
- | TRBJ2-2 | TRBV6-6 | - | TGTGCCAGCACCAAGCCGTCAGGAAACCGACCCGGGGAGCTGTTTTTT | CASTKPSGNRPGELFF
- | TRBJ1-5 | TRBV28 | TRBD1 | TGTGCCAGCAGTCCACAGGGGAGCGGCAATCAGCCCCAGCATTTT | CASSPQGSGNQPQHF
- | TRBJ1-1 | TRBV7-2 | TRBD1 | TGTGCCAGCAGCTTAGGAGATAGGACAGGGTATTCTTGGGGCACTGAAGCTTTCTTT | CASSLGDRTGYSWGTEAFF
- | TRBJ2-5 | TRBV4-2 | TRBD2 | TGTGCCAGCAGCCAGGGCGCAGCGGGGGGAAGAGAGACCCAGTACTTC | CASSQGAAGGRETQYF
- | TRBJ2-5 | TRBV28 | TRBD2 | TGTGCCAGCAGAAAGACTAGCCCTTTGGGGAAGACCCAGTACTTC | CASRKTSPLGKTQYF
- | TRBJ2-1 | TRBV19 | TRBD2 | TGTGCCAGTAGTACGCTAGCGGGAGGTAATGAGCAGTTCTTC | CASSTLAGGNEQFF
- | TRBJ2-7 | TRBV4-3 | TRBD1 | TGCGCCAGCAGCCTAACTATGATAGGGACAGGGGGCTACGAGCAGTACTTC | CASSLTMIGTGGYEQYF
- | TRBJ2-7 | TRBV28 | - | TGTGCCAGCAGTCCCGGGACTGGCACCTACGAGCAGTACTTC | CASSPGTGTYEQYF
- | TRBJ2-6 | TRBV9 | TRBD2 | TGTGCCAGCAGCGTAGGGGAGGGCTCTGGGGCCAACGTCCTGACTTTC | CASSVGEGSGANVLTF
few | TRBJ1-2 | TRBV7-2 | TRBD1 | TGTGCCAGCAGCCGCGAGGGACAGGGAAGCCCGCGTCATGGCTACACCTTC | CASSREGQGSPRHGYTF
- | TRBJ1-1 | TRBV5-4 | TRBD1 | TGTGCCAGCACCCGGGGGGGGACAGGGGCGGCGCACACTGAAGCTTTCTTT | CASTRGGTGAAHTEAFF
- | TRBJ2-1 | TRBV18 | TRBD1 | TGTGCCAGCTCACCCGGGACAGGGGGTGACAATGAGCAGTTCTTC | CASSPGTGGDNEQFF
- | TRBJ1-1 | TRBV6-5 | - | TGTGCCAGCAGTTACGCCCGCGGCAGGAACACTGAAGCTTTCTTT | CASSYARGRNTEAFF